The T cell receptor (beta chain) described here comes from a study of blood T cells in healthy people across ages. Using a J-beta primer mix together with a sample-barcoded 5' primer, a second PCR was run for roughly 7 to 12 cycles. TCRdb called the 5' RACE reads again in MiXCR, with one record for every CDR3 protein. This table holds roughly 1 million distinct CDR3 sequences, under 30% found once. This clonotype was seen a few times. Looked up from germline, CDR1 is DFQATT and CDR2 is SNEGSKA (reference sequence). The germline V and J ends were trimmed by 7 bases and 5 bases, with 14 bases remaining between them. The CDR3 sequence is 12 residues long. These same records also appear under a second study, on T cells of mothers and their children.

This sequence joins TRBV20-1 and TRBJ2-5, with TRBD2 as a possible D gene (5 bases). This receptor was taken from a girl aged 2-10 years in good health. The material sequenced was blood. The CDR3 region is CSVLVSGETQYF. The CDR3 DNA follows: TGCAGTGTCCTAGTATCGGGGGAGACCCAGTACTTC.